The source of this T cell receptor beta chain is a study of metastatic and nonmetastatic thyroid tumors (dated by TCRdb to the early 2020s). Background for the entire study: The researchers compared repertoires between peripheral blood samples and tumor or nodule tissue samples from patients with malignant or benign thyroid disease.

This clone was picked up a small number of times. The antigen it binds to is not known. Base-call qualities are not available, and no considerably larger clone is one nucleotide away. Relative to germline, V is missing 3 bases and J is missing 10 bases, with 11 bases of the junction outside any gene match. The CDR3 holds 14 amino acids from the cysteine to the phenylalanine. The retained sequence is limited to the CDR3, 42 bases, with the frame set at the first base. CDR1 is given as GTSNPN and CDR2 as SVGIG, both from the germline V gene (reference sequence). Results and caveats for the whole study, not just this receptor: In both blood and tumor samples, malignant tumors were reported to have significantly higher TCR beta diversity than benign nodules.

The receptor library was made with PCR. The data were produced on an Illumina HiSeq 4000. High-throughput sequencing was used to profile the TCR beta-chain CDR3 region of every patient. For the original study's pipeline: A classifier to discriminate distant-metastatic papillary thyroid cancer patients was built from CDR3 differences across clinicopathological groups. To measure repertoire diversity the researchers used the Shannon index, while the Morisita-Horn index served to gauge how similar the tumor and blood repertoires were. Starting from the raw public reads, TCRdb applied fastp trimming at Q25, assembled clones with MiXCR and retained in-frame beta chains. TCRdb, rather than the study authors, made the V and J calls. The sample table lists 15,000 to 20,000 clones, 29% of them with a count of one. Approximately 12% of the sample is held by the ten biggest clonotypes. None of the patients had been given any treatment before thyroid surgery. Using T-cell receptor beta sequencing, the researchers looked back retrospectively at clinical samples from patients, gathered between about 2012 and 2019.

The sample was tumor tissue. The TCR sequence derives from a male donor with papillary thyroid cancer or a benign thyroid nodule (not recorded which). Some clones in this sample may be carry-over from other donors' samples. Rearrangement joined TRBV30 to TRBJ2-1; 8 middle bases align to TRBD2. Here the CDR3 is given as CAWRPRGGWREQFF. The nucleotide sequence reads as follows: TGTGCCTGGAGGCCCCGGGGGGGGTGGAGGGAGCAGTTCTTC.